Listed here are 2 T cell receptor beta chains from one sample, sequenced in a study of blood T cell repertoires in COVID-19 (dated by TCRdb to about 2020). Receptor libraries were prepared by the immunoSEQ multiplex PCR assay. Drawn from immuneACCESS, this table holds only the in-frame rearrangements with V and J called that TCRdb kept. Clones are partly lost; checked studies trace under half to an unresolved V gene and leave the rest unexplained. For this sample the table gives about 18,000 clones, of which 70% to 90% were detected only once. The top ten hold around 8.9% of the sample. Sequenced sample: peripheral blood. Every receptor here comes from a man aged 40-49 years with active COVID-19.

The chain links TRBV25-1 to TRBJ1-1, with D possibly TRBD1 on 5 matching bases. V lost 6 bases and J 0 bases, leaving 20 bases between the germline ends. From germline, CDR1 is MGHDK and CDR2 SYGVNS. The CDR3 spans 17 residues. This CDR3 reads CASSGGRQPNLNTEAFF. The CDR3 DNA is TGTGCCAGCAGCGGGGGAAGACAGCCCAACCTGAACACTGAAGCTTTCTTT.

This CDR3 reads CASRQGPAKNIQYF. CDR3 sequence (DNA): TGTGCCAGCCGACAGGGCCCAGCCAAAAACATTCAGTACTTC. J is TRBJ2-4 and V is TRBV6-5, with 7 positions matching TRBD1. Looked up from germline, CDR1 is MNHEY and CDR2 is SVGAGI. The CDR3 runs to 14 residues. J lost 0 bases, V lost 8 bases, and 4 bases had no gene match.